Listed here are 18 T cell receptor beta chains from one sample, sequenced in a study of shared clonotypes between healthy human individuals. The table came from immunoSEQ multiplex PCR; TCRdb's copy has only in-frame clones and leaves some out. The sample holds a few million clones, approximately 95% seen once. The material sequenced was naive CD4+ T cells from PBMCs. The subset denotes: CD45RA+ positively selected. The receptors were sampled from a man aged 18 to 29 in good health. Some clones in this sample may be carry-over from other donors' samples.

This clone was recorded once. CDR3 residues: CASSLAGAGSYEQYF. As DNA, the CDR3 is TGCGCCAGCAGCTTGGCTGGGGCTGGCTCCTACGAGCAGTACTTC. The V gene is TRBV5-1, the J gene TRBJ2-7, with a weak D call TRBD1 (5 bases). The CDR3 covers 15 residues. The ends were cut back, 0 bases at V and 0 bases at J, with 10 bases in the middle. Germline CDR1 is SGHRS and CDR2 is YFSETQ. Drawing the rest from reference TRBV5-1 and TRBJ2-7, the complete variable domain is KAGVTQTPRYLIKTRGQQVTLSCSPISGHRSVSWYQQTPGQGLQFLFEYFSETQRNKGNFPGRFSGRQFSNSRSEMNVSTLELGDSALYLCASSLAGAGSYEQYFGPGTRLTVT.

The chain carries TRBV25-1 and TRBJ1-6; 9 nucleotides agree with TRBD1. The CDR3 has 15 amino acids. V was clipped by 5 bases and J by 14 bases; unmatched bases: 13. CDR1 MGHDK and CDR2 SYGVNS come from the germline V gene. CDR3 coding DNA: TGTGCCAGCAGTCCTGGGACAGGGTCCAGTCCCACCCTCCACTTT. Its translation: CASSPGTGSSPTLHF.

The V gene is TRBV28, the J gene TRBJ2-4; D is unclear. Trimming cost V 2 bases and J 6 bases, with 11 bases left between them. This CDR3 contains 14 residues. Germline-derived CDR1 and CDR2 are MDHEN and SYDVKM. The CDR3 nucleotides read TGTGCCAGCAGTTTAGGCCCCGGGCTAAACATTCAGTACTTC. This sequence encodes CASSLGPGLNIQYF.

The V call is TRBV2, the J call TRBJ2-3; 9 bases align to TRBD2. The V segment lost 6 bases and the J segment 6 bases; nucleotides outside the gene matches: 13. There are 16 residues in the CDR3. Germline values: CDR1 SNHLY, CDR2 FYNNEI. The CDR3 coding sequence is TGTGCCAGCAGAGCCCCCCAGCGGGAGGCCAGGGATACGCAGTATTTT. Amino acid sequence: CASRAPQREARDTQYF.

J is TRBJ2-2 and V is TRBV12-5; D is ambiguous. V lost 2 bases, J lost 2 bases, and 3 bases lay in between. CDR1 is LGHNT and CDR2 is FRNRAP in the germline V gene. The CDR3 has 13 amino acids. The CDR3 DNA is TGTGCTAGTGGTTTGACCAACACCGGGGAGCTGTTTTTT. Translating gives CASGLTNTGELFF.

V is TRBV27 and J is TRBJ2-2; a weak D match, TRBD2 (5 bases). This CDR3 is built from 15 residues. V lost 3 bases to trimming and J lost 8 bases, with 16 bases between them. Germline V gene data show CDR1 as MNHEY and CDR2 as SMNVEV (reference sequence). The CDR3 DNA reads as TGTGCCAGCAGTTTCCGGTTTCCCCGGGGTGGGGAGCTGTTTTTT. It specifies CASSFRFPRGGELFF.

J is TRBJ2-5 and V is TRBV4-2; D gene uncertain. The CDR3 runs 15 residues. Trimming took 0 bases from V and 7 from J, leaving 15 bases between them. Germline V lookup: CDR1 LGHNA, CDR2 YNFKEQ. CDR3 in amino acids: CASSQDFMFPRTQYF. CDR3 coding DNA: TGTGCCAGCAGCCAAGATTTCATGTTTCCGAGGACCCAGTACTTC.

This chain joins TRBV7-9 and TRBJ2-3; D is ambiguous. CDR1 SEHNR and CDR2 FQNEAQ come from the germline V gene (reference sequence). This CDR3 comprises 13 residues. Trimming removed 3 bases at V and 2 bases at J, with 6 bases between. The DNA for the CDR3 is TGTGCCAGCAGCTTTACCATCACAGATACGCAGTATTTT. Encoded protein: CASSFTITDTQYF.

V usage is TRBV7-9 and J usage is TRBJ1-5; 7 bases are shared with TRBD1. Germline CDR1 reads SEHNR; CDR2 reads FQNEAQ (reference sequence). The trim removed 5 bases at V and 8 bases at J, leaving 9 bases unmatched. The CDR3 consists of 14 residues. CDR3 bases: TGTGCCAGCAGCCCCAGGGGGGTCGGGGAGCCCCAGCATTTT. As protein: CASSPRGVGEPQHF.

CDR3 amino acids: CASSRRDIYEQYF. CDR3 sequence (DNA): TGTGCCAGCAGTCGAAGGGACATCTACGAGCAGTACTTC. This chain connects TRBV6-5 to TRBJ2-5; possibly TRBD1 for D (6 bases). The last part of the DNA fits TRBJ2-7 better; the J call may be wrong. The CDR3 totals 13 residues. Germline-derived CDR1 and CDR2 are MNHEY and SVGAGI.

Comment on this clone: This same CDR3 is encoded by further DNA sequences in the sample. The chain carries TRBV28 and TRBJ2-1; D is perhaps TRBD1 (5 bases). Germline V gene sequence: CDR1 MDHEN, CDR2 SYDVKM. Between the trimmed V and J ends, which lost 4 bases and 0 bases, there was a span of 10 bases. CDR3 length: 15 residues. The CDR3, as DNA: TGTGCCAGCAGTTCCAGGGCGGACTCCTACAATGAGCAGTTCTTC. It codes for CASSSRADSYNEQFF.

The chain recombines TRBV2 with TRBJ1-2, with a weak D call TRBD1 (5 bases). The length of the CDR3 is 14 residues. CDR1 and CDR2 (germline): SNHLY, FYNNEI. The germline V and J ends were trimmed by 6 bases and 2 bases, with 13 bases remaining between them. CDR3 sequence: CASRGGRRNYGYTF. The CDR3 DNA is TGTGCCAGCAGGGGGGGACGGCGAAACTATGGCTACACCTTC.

The chain couples TRBV5-6 to TRBJ2-3; TRBD1 matches at 11 bases. V gave up 4 bases and J gave up 3 bases; unmatched junction bases: 4. This CDR3 contains 15 residues. Germline lookup yields CDR1 SGHDT and CDR2 YYEEEE. The CDR3, as DNA: TGTGCCAGCAGCCGGGACAGGGGGTGGACAGATACGCAGTATTTT. Residues: CASSRDRGWTDTQYF.

The rearrangement uses TRBV6-5 and TRBJ1-1; tentatively, D is TRBD1 (6 bases). The length of the CDR3 is 12 residues. The V end was cut by 7 bases, the J end by 12 bases, with 18 bases between. Germline CDR1 MNHEY, CDR2 SVGAGI. The CDR3 here is CASTLKGVGTFF. The CDR3 bases are TGTGCCAGCACCTTAAAGGGGGTGGGGACTTTCTTT.

This chain connects TRBV18 to TRBJ1-5, with 9 bases identical to TRBD1. J lost 2 bases, V lost 2 bases, and 10 bases had no gene match. The CDR3 length is 18 residues. In germline, CDR1 is KGHSH, CDR2 LQKENI. For the CDR3, the DNA is TGTGCCAGCTCACCAATGGGGATGACAGGGGGGGGCAATCAGCCCCAGCATTTT. Amino acids: CASSPMGMTGGGNQPQHF.

This sequence joins TRBV27 and TRBJ2-7; D is ambiguous. The CDR3 sequence is 16 residues long. Deletions cut 6 bases from V and 1 base from J, with 19 bases between. The germline CDR1 and CDR2 sequences are MNHEY and SMNVEV (reference sequence). The CDR3 DNA reads TGTGCCAGCAGATCCCGTTGGGCAGGCGCGTCCTACGAGCAGTACTTC. Its translation is CASRSRWAGASYEQYF.

The chain employs TRBV27 and TRBJ2-1; 8 bases align to TRBD2. The CDR3 sequence is 14 residues long. Germline V gives CDR1 MNHEY, CDR2 SMNVEV (reference sequence). The trim removed 3 bases at V and 16 bases at J, leaving 14 bases unmatched. DNA for the CDR3: TGTGCCAGCAGTTTCCCCTCGCCGGGGGGGAGCCGTTTCTTC. Its translation: CASSFPSPGGSRFF.

The V and J genes are TRBV5-1 and TRBJ2-5, with 8 bases fitting TRBD1. Germline V gene lookup returns CDR1 SGHRS and CDR2 YFSETQ. The CDR3 has 14 residues. With V trimmed by 5 bases and J by 1 base, 4 bases remained unmatched. As DNA, the CDR3 is TGCGCCAGCAGAAAAGACAGGGGCCAAGAGACCCAGTACTTC. It specifies CASRKDRGQETQYF.